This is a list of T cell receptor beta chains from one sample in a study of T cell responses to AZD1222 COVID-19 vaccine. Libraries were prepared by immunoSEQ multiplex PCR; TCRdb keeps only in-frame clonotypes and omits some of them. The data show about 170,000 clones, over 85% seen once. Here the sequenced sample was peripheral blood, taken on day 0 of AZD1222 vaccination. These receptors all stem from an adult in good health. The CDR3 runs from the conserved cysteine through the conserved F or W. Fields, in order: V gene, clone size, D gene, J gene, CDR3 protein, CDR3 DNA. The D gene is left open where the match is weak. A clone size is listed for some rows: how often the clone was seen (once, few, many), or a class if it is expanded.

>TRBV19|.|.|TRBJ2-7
CASSTGSYEQYF
TGTGCCAGCAGCACGGGCTCCTACGAGCAGTACTTC
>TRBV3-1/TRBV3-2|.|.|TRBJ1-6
CASSHQGWNSPLHF
TGTGCCAGCAGCCACCAGGGGTGGAATTCACCCCTCCACTTT
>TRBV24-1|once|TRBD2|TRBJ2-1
CATSDPGLAGGNEQFF
TGTGCCACCAGTGACCCGGGACTAGCGGGAGGAAATGAGCAGTTCTTC
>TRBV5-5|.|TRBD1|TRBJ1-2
CASSLRTGVQNYGYTF
TGTGCCAGCAGCCTCCGGACAGGGGTGCAGAACTATGGCTACACCTTC
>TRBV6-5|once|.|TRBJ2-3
CASRWTATSTDTQYF
TGTGCCAGCAGATGGACAGCGACTAGCACAGATACGCAGTATTTT
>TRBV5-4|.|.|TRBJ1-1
CASSLGVNTEAFF
TGTGCCAGCAGCTTGGGGGTGAACACTGAAGCTTTCTTT
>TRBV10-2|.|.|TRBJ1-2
CASRTDSYGYTF
TGCGCCAGCAGGACAGACTCCTATGGCTACACCTTC
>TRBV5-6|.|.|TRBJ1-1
CASSLATGTEAFF
TGTGCCAGCAGCTTGGCCACCGGCACTGAAGCTTTCTTT
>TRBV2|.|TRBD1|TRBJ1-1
CASSPGTGIEAFF
TGTGCCAGCAGCCCCGGGACAGGGATCGAAGCTTTCTTT
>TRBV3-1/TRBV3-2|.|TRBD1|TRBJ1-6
CASRPGTGESPLHF
TGTGCCAGCAGGCCCGGGACAGGGGAATCACCCCTCCACTTT
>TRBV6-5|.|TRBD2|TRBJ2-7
CASTNPYRGEYEQYF
TGTGCCAGCACCAATCCGTATCGGGGGGAATACGAGCAGTACTTC
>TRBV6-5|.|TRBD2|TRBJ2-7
CASSPLVAGGGEQYF
TGTGCCAGCAGCCCCCTGGTAGCGGGAGGAGGCGAGCAGTACTTC
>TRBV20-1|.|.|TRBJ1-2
CSASRGYGYTF
TGCAGTGCTAGCCGGGGCTATGGCTACACCTTC
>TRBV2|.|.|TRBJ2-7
CASSEWSRTYEQYF
TGTGCCAGCAGTGAATGGAGTAGGACCTACGAGCAGTACTTC
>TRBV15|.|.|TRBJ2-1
CATSGRGRKEQYNEQFF
TGTGCCACCAGCGGACGGGGTCGTAAGGAGCAATACAATGAGCAGTTCTTC
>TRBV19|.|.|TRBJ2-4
CASSWGDSAKNIQYF
TGTGCCAGTAGCTGGGGCGATTCAGCCAAAAACATTCAGTACTTC
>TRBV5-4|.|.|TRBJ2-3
CASSLRVGRYTDTQYF
TGTGCCAGCAGCTTGAGGGTCGGACGCTACACAGATACGCAGTATTTT
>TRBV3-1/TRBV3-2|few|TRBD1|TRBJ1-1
CASSPGQMNTEAFF
TGTGCCAGCAGCCCGGGACAGATGAACACTGAAGCTTTCTTT
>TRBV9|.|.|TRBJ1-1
CASSQGITNTEAFF
TGTGCCAGCAGTCAGGGGATTACGAACACTGAAGCTTTCTTT
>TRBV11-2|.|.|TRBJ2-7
CASSLGATYEQYF
TGTGCCAGCAGCTTAGGGGCGACCTACGAGCAGTACTTC
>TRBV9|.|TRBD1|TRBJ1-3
CASSALQGMGGNTIYF
TGTGCCAGCAGCGCGTTACAGGGGATGGGTGGAAACACCATATATTTT
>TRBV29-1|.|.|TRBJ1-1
CSVVGGATEAFF
TGCAGCGTTGTTGGGGGTGCCACTGAAGCTTTCTTT
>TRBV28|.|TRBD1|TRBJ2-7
CASRIRQGYYEQYF
TGTGCCAGCAGGATCCGACAGGGCTACTACGAGCAGTACTTC
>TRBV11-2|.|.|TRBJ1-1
CASSLVGRGSTEAFF
TGTGCCAGCAGCTTAGTGGGACGGGGTAGCACTGAAGCTTTCTTT
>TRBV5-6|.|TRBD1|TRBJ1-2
CASSLATGGNGYTF
TGTGCCAGCAGCTTGGCAACAGGGGGAAATGGCTACACCTTC
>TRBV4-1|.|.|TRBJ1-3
CASSQVGLNSGNTIYF
TGCGCCAGCAGCCAAGTAGGCCTGAATTCTGGAAACACCATATATTTT
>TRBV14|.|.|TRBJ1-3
CASSQDTGTGNTIYF
TGTGCCAGCAGCCAAGATACCGGGACGGGAAACACCATATATTTT
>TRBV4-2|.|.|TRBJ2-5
CASSLTGTNQETQYF
TGTGCCAGCAGCTTGACCGGGACGAACCAAGAGACCCAGTACTTC
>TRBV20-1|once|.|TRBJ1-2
CSARARDGYTF
TGCAGTGCTAGAGCCAGGGATGGCTACACCTTC
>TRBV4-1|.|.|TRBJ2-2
CASSQEGFKNTGELFF
TGCGCCAGCAGCCAAGAAGGCTTTAAGAACACCGGGGAGCTGTTTTTT
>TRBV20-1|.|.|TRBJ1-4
CSARTEKLFF
TGCAGTGCTAGGACTGAAAAACTGTTTTTT